This paragraph covers one T cell receptor beta chain sequence. Its cognate antigen is unknown. This sample is part of a study of CD4+ T cells in melanoma. Overall study findings and caveats: In melanoma, neoantigen-specific CD4+ T cells reportedly differed in differentiation state. CD8+ T cell, macrophage and B cell function reportedly correlated with neoantigen-specific CD4+ T cells.

The germline gives CDR1 MDHEN, CDR2 SYDVKM. V shed 10 bases and J 5 bases; nucleotides not matched to a gene: 6. The CDR3 is 12 amino acids. Sequenced by immunoSEQ multiplex PCR; TCRdb stores in-frame clones only, minus some. Of about 110,000 clones listed, around 92% were seen once; the top ten hold approximately 3.5%. V usage is TRBV28 and J usage is TRBJ2-5; 8 bases align to TRBD2. The TCR sequence derives from a human donor with melanoma. The material sequenced was peripheral blood. CDR3 sequence (DNA): TGTGCCACCCGGGGGGGATTGGAGACCCAGTACTTC. As protein: CATRGGLETQYF. Using reference TRBV28 and TRBJ2-5 for the parts outside the CDR3, the full variable domain is DVKVTQSSRYLVKRTGEKVFLECVQDMDHENMFWYRQDPGLGLRLIYFSYDVKMKEKGDIPEGYSVSREKKERFSLILESASTNQTSMYLCATRGGLETQYFGPGTRLLVL.